These T cell receptor beta chains were read from a single sample in a study of T cells in Graves' hyperthyroidism and ophthalmopathy. TCRdb reprocessed the multiplex PCR reads with MiXCR, giving one entry per CDR3 protein. The data contain 500,000 to 550,000 distinct CDR3 sequences, roughly 20% of them singletons. Sample: blood. These TCRs come from a man in his late teens or twenties with Graves' hyperthyroidism. Both conserved end residues are part of each CDR3. The D gene is left open where the match is weak.

D gene	V gene	CDR3 protein
.	TRBV12-3/TRBV12-4	CASSGLGLGETQYF
.	TRBV12-3/TRBV12-4	CASNVRGVLNEQYF
TRBD2	TRBV7-2	CATGLAGGPTYEQYF
.	TRBV10-3	CAISEMAEQYF
TRBD1	TRBV25-1	CASRDDRENTEAFF
.	TRBV6-5	CASSSGQGDYGYTF
.	TRBV4-1	CASSQDSGVGQPQHF
TRBD2	TRBV11-2	CASSSGGLAEDTGELFF
TRBD2	TRBV10-3	CAIGGVGETQYF
TRBD1	TRBV12-3/TRBV12-4	CASSHTDRDGNTIYF
TRBD1	TRBV6-1	CASSAGQGFNQPQHF
.	TRBV13	CASSLAFDSDEQYF
.	TRBV30	CAWTGGASGELFF
TRBD1	TRBV19	CASSIKGDRLTRAFF
.	TRBV6-5	CASSLTGATEAFF
.	TRBV30	CAWSEGQMDQPQHF
TRBD1	TRBV5-6	CASSLRTGLVYGYTF
TRBD2	TRBV4-1	CASSQGGGGRFGGELFF
.	TRBV12-3/TRBV12-4	CASSAGSHDQYF
.	TRBV14	CASSQDSLLYEQYF
.	TRBV11-3	CASRATVKIGGELFF
.	TRBV9	CASSLGDNQETQYF
.	TRBV5-1	CASRLYTRSEQYF
.	TRBV12-3/TRBV12-4	CASSLGRRNTIYF
.	TRBV27	CASSPRGAEAFF
TRBD1	TRBV5-1	CASSGSRGPTTEAFF
.	TRBV2	CASSPGARAFF
.	TRBV6-5	CASSYGGAKNIQYF
.	TRBV13	CASGRGGKTEAFF